This is a list of T cell receptor beta chains from one sample in a study of blood T cell repertoires in COVID-19. Produced via immunoSEQ multiplex PCR; TCRdb's table is partial and in-frame only. The table shows hundreds of thousands of clones, with 70% to 90% occurring only once. The sequenced material came from PBMCs or T cells enriched from blood (not recorded which). The source is a man aged 40-50 years who had recovered from COVID-19. Both conserved end residues are part of each CDR3. The D gene is left open where the match is weak. The size field is filled for only some rows; it gives once, few, many or a size class.

CDR3aa | CDR3nt | j_gene | abundance | v_gene | d_gene
CASSSGRLIEQYF | TGTGCCAGCAGTTCGGGGAGGTTGATCGAGCAGTACTTC | TRBJ2-7 | NA | TRBV27 | NA
CATSDQANGMNTEAFF | TGTGCCACCAGTGACCAGGCGAATGGTATGAACACTGAAGCTTTCTTT | TRBJ1-1 | NA | TRBV24-1 | NA
CATSRDYPDTQYF | TGTGCCACCAGCAGAGATTATCCAGATACGCAGTATTTT | TRBJ2-3 | NA | TRBV15 | NA
CASSLAGGDTQYF | TGTGCCAGCAGCTTGGCCGGCGGAGATACGCAGTATTTT | TRBJ2-3 | NA | TRBV5-4 | NA
CASSRVPGHVYGYTF | TGTGCCAGCAGCCGGGTACCGGGACACGTCTATGGCTACACCTTC | TRBJ1-2 | NA | TRBV5-8 | NA
CASSPSFESDTQYF | TGTGCCAGCAGCCCCTCGTTCGAGTCGGATACGCAGTATTTT | TRBJ2-3 | NA | TRBV7-2 | NA
CASTRGGRNEKLFF | TGCGCCAGCACCCGGGGGGGGCGGAATGAAAAACTGTTTTTT | TRBJ1-4 | once | TRBV5-1 | NA
CASSLSGGNYEQYF | TGCGCCAGCAGCCTTAGCGGGGGGAACTACGAGCAGTACTTC | TRBJ2-7 | once | TRBV5-1 | TRBD2
CATSPGYFSSYEQYF | TGTGCCACCTCTCCGGGGTATTTTAGCTCCTACGAGCAGTACTTC | TRBJ2-7 | once | TRBV6-5 | NA
CASSPGRQLQNTEAFF | TGCGCCAGCAGCCCTGGCCGACAACTCCAAAACACTGAAGCTTTCTTT | TRBJ1-1 | NA | TRBV5-1 | NA
CASSPAYYEQYF | TGTGCCAGCAGTCCCGCCTACTACGAGCAGTACTTC | TRBJ2-7 | NA | TRBV5-5 | NA
CASSPTAGYEQYF | TGTGCCAGCAGCCCCACAGCGGGCTACGAGCAGTACTTC | TRBJ2-7 | NA | TRBV7-6 | NA
CASSPGRLRQETQYF | TGTGCCAGCAGTCCCGGGAGGCTCCGCCAAGAGACCCAGTACTTC | TRBJ2-5 | once | TRBV6-5 | TRBD2
CASRWASVLPTYEQYF | TGCGCCAGCCGTTGGGCTAGCGTACTACCCACCTACGAGCAGTACTTC | TRBJ2-7 | NA | TRBV5-1 | NA
CASSLGLGGYNEQFF | TGTGCCAGCAGTTTGGGACTAGGGGGATACAATGAGCAGTTCTTC | TRBJ2-1 | NA | TRBV27 | TRBD2
CASSSHGGYEQYF | TGTGCCAGTAGTAGCCACGGGGGCTACGAGCAGTACTTC | TRBJ2-7 | NA | TRBV19 | NA
CASSRTNSYEQYF | TGCGCCAGCAGCCGGACTAACTCCTACGAGCAGTACTTC | TRBJ2-7 | few | TRBV5-1 | NA
CASSRDSVYEQYF | TGTGCCAGTAGCCGGGACAGCGTTTACGAGCAGTACTTC | TRBJ2-7 | NA | TRBV19 | TRBD1
CASSFRSGREATYEQYF | TGTGCCAGCAGCTTCCGCTCAGGAAGGGAGGCTACCTACGAGCAGTACTTC | TRBJ2-7 | once | TRBV7-9 | NA
CASSLAARTDSLGGNEKLFF | TGCGCCAGCAGCTTGGCGGCGAGGACAGACTCGCTTGGGGGAAATGAAAAACTGTTTTTT | TRBJ1-4 | NA | TRBV5-1 | NA
CASSWTAPTMEGYTF | TGCGCCAGCAGTTGGACAGCCCCAACTATGGAGGGCTACACCTTC | TRBJ1-2 | NA | TRBV5-1 | NA
CATSFGQGRYSNQPQHF | TGTGCCACCAGCTTTGGACAGGGCCGATATAGCAATCAGCCCCAGCATTTT | TRBJ1-5 | NA | TRBV15 | TRBD1
CATSDHRDEQFF | TGTGCCACCAGTGACCACAGGGATGAGCAGTTCTTC | TRBJ2-1 | NA | TRBV24-1 | NA
CASSPRGLFDEQYF | TGTGCCAGCAGTCCCAGGGGGCTTTTCGACGAGCAGTACTTC | TRBJ2-7 | NA | TRBV27 | TRBD1
CASSATLGGSYEQYF | TGTGCCAGCAGCGCAACCTTGGGAGGGTCCTACGAGCAGTACTTC | TRBJ2-7 | once | TRBV9 | TRBD2
CASRLTGDQPQHF | TGTGCCAGCAGACTGACAGGGGACCAGCCCCAGCATTTT | TRBJ1-5 | NA | TRBV7-9 | TRBD1
CASSWASGGAGEQFF | TGTGCCAGCAGTTGGGCTAGCGGGGGGGCCGGTGAGCAGTTCTTC | TRBJ2-1 | NA | TRBV6-2/TRBV6-3 | TRBD2
CASSQEVGAVGYTF | TGTGCCAGCAGCCAAGAAGTGGGCGCCGTCGGCTACACCTTC | TRBJ1-2 | once | TRBV4-2 | NA
CATSRVGGEKTYGYTF | TGTGCCACCAGCAGAGTGGGGGGGGAAAAAACCTATGGCTACACCTTC | TRBJ1-2 | once | TRBV15 | NA
CGTLDRPGEKLFF | TGTGGCACATTAGACAGGCCGGGGGAAAAACTGTTTTTT | TRBJ1-4 | NA | TRBV30 | NA
CASSLSWATNEKLFF | TGTGCCAGCAGCTTATCCTGGGCGACTAATGAAAAACTGTTTTTT | TRBJ1-4 | NA | TRBV11-2 | NA
CAWSAGQGSDTIYF | TGTGCCTGGAGCGCTGGACAGGGCTCTGACACCATATATTTT | TRBJ1-3 | NA | TRBV30 | TRBD1
CASSATIYYGYTF | TGTGCCAGCAGTGCAACAATTTACTATGGCTACACCTTC | TRBJ1-2 | NA | TRBV2 | NA
CASSLTGVGSPLHF | TGTGCCAGCAGCCTGACAGGGGTGGGTTCACCCCTCCACTTT | TRBJ1-6 | NA | TRBV14 | TRBD1
CASSPYWQGTQYF | TGCGCCAGCAGCCCCTACTGGCAGGGCACGCAGTATTTT | TRBJ2-3 | NA | TRBV4-1 | NA
CATSRDLGLAGGRNEQFF | TGTGCCACCAGCAGAGATCTAGGACTAGCGGGAGGGCGTAATGAGCAGTTCTTC | TRBJ2-1 | NA | TRBV15 | TRBD2
CASSSTEYEQYF | TGTGCCAGCTCATCGACGGAGTACGAGCAGTACTTC | TRBJ2-7 | NA | TRBV18 | NA
CAISSDSRGEQYF | TGTGCCATCAGTTCAGACTCCCGAGGAGAGCAGTACTTC | TRBJ2-7 | NA | TRBV10-3 | NA
CASTLLAPGGETQYF | TGTGCCAGCACCTTACTAGCACCAGGGGGGGAGACCCAGTACTTC | TRBJ2-5 | NA | TRBV5-5 | NA
CASSKKPSSTDTQYF | TGTGCCAGCAGCAAAAAACCTAGCAGCACAGATACGCAGTATTTT | TRBJ2-3 | few | TRBV21-1 | NA
CASSPGQIIAKNIQYF | TGCGCCAGCAGCCCAGGACAGATCATAGCCAAAAACATTCAGTACTTC | TRBJ2-4 | NA | TRBV4-1 | NA